These 18 T cell receptor beta chains were sequenced from one sample in a study of cytomegalovirus exposure and HLA in healthy donors. It was with 60 Vbeta and 13 Jbeta primers that the PCR ran. Assay: immunoSEQ multiplex PCR; the TCRdb copy retains only in-frame clones and omits some. The table shows hundreds of thousands of clones, with 75% to 85% occurring only once. Sequenced material: PBMCs. These receptors were taken from a girl between 5 and 17 years old in good health and CMV-seronegative.

This chain connects TRBV2 to TRBJ1-6; 7 bases fit TRBD1. The CDR3 contains 15 residues. After removal of 6 bases from V and 8 bases from J, the junction contained 10 bases not matched to a gene. The germline CDR1 and CDR2 sequences are SNHLY and FYNNEI. As DNA, the CDR3 is TGTGCCAGCAGCGCCCTCGGGACAGTTTATTCACCCCTCCACTTT. Its translation is CASSALGTVYSPLHF.

The V gene is TRBV18, the J gene TRBJ1-2; 12 positions agree with TRBD1. Germline V CDR1 and CDR2: KGHSH, LQKENI. The CDR3 runs 15 residues. Trimming removed 3 bases from V and 8 bases from J; junction bases left unmatched: 7. The CDR3 DNA sequence: TGTGCCAGCTCACCCCGGGACAGGGGGCGCGAGGGCTACACCTTC. Protein sequence: CASSPRDRGREGYTF.

The chain joins TRBV2 to TRBJ1-1, with D unresolved. The CDR3 length is 14 residues. Germline V gene data show CDR1 as SNHLY and CDR2 as FYNNEI. The ends were cut back, 7 bases at V and 2 bases at J, with 14 bases in the middle. The CDR3 bases are TGTGCCAGCACCGCCGCAGGCGCAAACACTGAAGCTTTCTTT. Protein product: CASTAAGANTEAFF.

The chain has TRBV2 and TRBJ2-1; 8 bases are shared with TRBD2. The CDR3 sequence is 14 residues long. The V gene's germline CDR1 is SNHLY and CDR2 FYNNEI. V was pared by 5 bases and J by 9 bases, with 9 bases of the junction left unmatched. CDR3 protein: CASSSRGAWVEQFF. The CDR3, as DNA: TGTGCCAGCAGTTCGCGGGGGGCTTGGGTTGAGCAGTTCTTC. Together with reference TRBV2 and TRBJ2-1, the CDR3 gives the full variable domain: EPEVTQTPSHQVTQMGQEVILRCVPISNHLYFYWYRQILGQKVEFLVSFYNNEISEKSEIFDDQFSVERPDGSNFTLKIRSTKLEDSAMYFCASSSRGAWVEQFFGPGTRLTVL.

This sequence joins TRBV29-1 and TRBJ2-7, with D perhaps matching TRBD1 (6 bases). Trimming took off 5 bases at V and 2 bases at J, with 19 bases between the two ends. Germline V gives CDR1 SQVTM, CDR2 ANQGSEA. This CDR3 has 15 amino acids. CDR3 residues: CSVQVGQINPYEQYF. The CDR3 bases are TGCAGCGTTCAAGTTGGACAGATAAATCCCTACGAGCAGTACTTC.

The rearrangement uses TRBV6-5 and TRBJ2-5, with 10 nucleotides matching TRBD2. CDR1 and CDR2 from the germline V gene are MNHEY and SVGAGI. This CDR3 is 15 amino acids long. V dropped 4 bases and J dropped 0; count of bases not matched to a gene: 2. The CDR3 sequence: CASSFSGGYQETQYF. The CDR3 DNA follows: TGTGCCAGCAGTTTTAGCGGGGGGTACCAAGAGACCCAGTACTTC.

The chain carries TRBV19 and TRBJ1-2; maybe TRBD1 (6 bases). Trimming left V 6 bases short and J 2 bases short, with 13 bases between. Germline V gene sequence: CDR1 LNHDA, CDR2 SQIVND (reference sequence). CDR3 length equals 14 residues. The CDR3: CASRLEQGNYGYTF. CDR3 nucleotide sequence: TGTGCCAGTAGACTAGAACAGGGCAACTATGGCTACACCTTC.

The chain links TRBV7-3 to TRBJ2-2; no definite D call. Trimming stripped 6 bases from V and 4 bases from J, with 12 bases between. Looked up from germline, CDR1 is SGHTA and CDR2 is FQGTGA. The CDR3 consists of 14 residues. In DNA form, the CDR3 reads TGTGCCAGCAGTTCCTATGACACCACCGGGGAGCTGTTTTTT. Its translation: CASSSYDTTGELFF.

The chain combines TRBV6-1 with TRBJ1-2, with D possibly TRBD1 on 5 matching bases. The CDR3 is made up of 14 amino acids. Germline-derived CDR1 and CDR2 are MNHNS and SASEGT. V shed 1 base and J shed 7 bases, with 13 bases lying between them. The CDR3 loop is CASSEEFRRGGYTF. The CDR3, as DNA: TGTGCCAGCAGTGAAGAGTTTAGAAGGGGTGGCTACACCTTC.

The chain uses TRBV4-1 and TRBJ1-5; 7 bases fit TRBD1. The V segment lost 2 bases and the J segment 3 bases; nucleotides outside the gene matches: 4. Germline V lookup: CDR1 MGHRA, CDR2 YSYEKL. The CDR3 length is 15 residues. Here the CDR3 DNA reads TGCGCCAGCAGCCAAACCGGGACAGTCAATCAGCCCCAGCATTTT. This sequence encodes CASSQTGTVNQPQHF.

This clone has a handful of counts. The CDR3 DNA sequence: TGCGCCAGCAGCTTGGATGGGCCACGCTATGGCTACACCTTC. This sequence encodes CASSLDGPRYGYTF. The chain joins TRBV5-1 to TRBJ1-2, with D uncertain. The length of the CDR3 is 14 residues. V was pared by 0 bases and J by 4 bases, with 10 bases between. The germline V gene encodes CDR1 SGHRS and CDR2 YFSETQ.

This clone was seen a handful of times. CDR3 sequence: CASSLQPGQDSYEQYF. The CDR3, as DNA: TGTGCCAGCTCACTACAGCCGGGACAGGACTCCTACGAGCAGTACTTC. The chain uses TRBV18 and TRBJ2-7, with 8 bases identical to TRBD1. V shed 4 bases and J 0 bases; nucleotides not matched to a gene: 8. In germline, CDR1 is KGHSH, CDR2 LQKENI. The CDR3 extends over 16 amino acids.

The chain couples TRBV5-1 to TRBJ2-3, with a possible D match to TRBD2 (6 bases). The CDR3 length is 15 residues. Trimming removed 9 bases from V and 3 bases from J, with 20 bases in between. Germline-derived CDR1 and CDR2 are SGHRS and YFSETQ. The CDR3 spells CATRFNSRGTDTQYF. The CDR3 DNA follows: TGCGCCACCAGATTCAATTCCCGGGGGACAGATACGCAGTATTTT.

The rearrangement uses TRBV19 and TRBJ1-1; a weak D match, TRBD1 (5 bases). From germline, CDR1 is LNHDA and CDR2 SQIVND (reference sequence). V was trimmed by 7 bases and J by 5 bases, leaving 14 bases between them. The CDR3 runs 13 residues. This chain's CDR3 is CASTAGRGTEAFF. DNA of the CDR3: TGTGCCAGTACCGCCGGAAGGGGAACTGAAGCTTTCTTT.

The chain couples TRBV9 to TRBJ2-3; 12 bases are a match to TRBD2. The CDR3 covers 15 residues. The V and J ends lost 4 bases and 4 bases, in that order; junction bases with no gene match: 4. CDR1 is SGDLS and CDR2 is YYNGEE in the germline V gene. CDR3 region: CASSYLAGGADTQYF. The CDR3 DNA reads as TGTGCCAGCAGCTACCTAGCGGGGGGGGCAGATACGCAGTATTTT.

This chain connects TRBV27 to TRBJ2-2; 8 bases match TRBD1. The trim removed 0 bases at V and 6 bases at J, leaving 9 bases unmatched. The germline V gene has CDR1 MNHEY and CDR2 SMNVEV (reference sequence). The CDR3 is 17 amino acids. As DNA, the CDR3 is TGTGCCAGCAGTTTATCGTCCGGACAGGGTGCGGCCGGGGAGCTGTTTTTT. Translated: CASSLSSGQGAAGELFF.

The CDR3 DNA sequence: TGTGCCAGCAGCCAACAGGGGTCCCTCGAGCAGTACTTC. Translating gives CASSQQGSLEQYF. This sequence joins TRBV7-3 and TRBJ2-7, with 7 bases identical to TRBD1. The CDR3 extends over 13 amino acids. Germline V gives CDR1 SGHTA, CDR2 FQGTGA. The trim removed 5 bases at V and 6 bases at J, leaving 7 bases unmatched.

This chain uses TRBV6-1 with TRBJ2-5; the D is unclear. The CDR3 consists of 14 residues. V lost 3 bases to trimming and J lost 1 base, with 9 bases between them. The V gene's germline CDR1 is MNHNS and CDR2 SASEGT. CDR3 DNA: TGTGCCAGCAGTGATACTTTACGCCAAGAGACCCAGTACTTC. The encoded protein is CASSDTLRQETQYF.